Each of the 30 T cell receptor beta chains below was sequenced from the same sample in a study of early T cells in non-severe SARS-CoV-2 infection (dated by TCRdb to about 2021). Library method: 5' RACE. Reads for this sample came from a NextSeq 500. TCRdb's own reprocessing of the public reads used fastp at Q25 and MiXCR and kept productive beta chains. Rows with a matching CDR3 protein are joined into one entry that keeps the most common DNA and genes. The sample records around 62,000 distinct CDR3 sequences, under 15% of which are singletons. The ten largest clones represent less than 4.5% of the sample. Material: whole blood. These receptors were obtained from an adult who was a healthcare worker with PCR-confirmed SARS-CoV-2 infection or an uninfected control (not recorded which).

This clonotype was counted a few times. The V and J genes are TRBV7-6 and TRBJ2-5; 7 bases are a match to TRBD2. CDR3 size: 14 residues. Germline loops: CDR1 SGHVS, CDR2 FNYEAQ. The J segment lost 2 bases and the V segment lost 8 bases, leaving 8 bases of the junction unmatched. The CDR3 loop is CASARPGLQETQYF. Here the CDR3 DNA reads TGTGCCAGCGCAAGACCGGGACTACAAGAGACCCAGTACTTC.

Many counts were recorded for this clonotype. The chain carries TRBV4-1 and TRBJ2-3, with D uncertain. CDR3 length: 13 residues. Trimming removed 3 bases at V and 2 bases at J, with 6 bases between. Germline V gene lookup returns CDR1 MGHRA and CDR2 YSYEKL. This CDR3 reads CASSQRNTDTQYF. The CDR3 coding sequence is TGCGCCAGCAGCCAGCGCAACACAGATACGCAGTATTTT.

V usage is TRBV20-1 and J usage is TRBJ2-3; no clear D gene. CDR3 size: 14 residues. Germline CDR1 is DFQATT and CDR2 is SNEGSKA (reference sequence). The V and J ends lost 0 bases and 4 bases respectively, with 11 bases between them. CDR3 residues: CSARDRVDPDTQYF. The CDR3 nucleotides read TGCAGTGCTAGAGATCGGGTAGATCCAGATACGCAGTATTTT.

The chain is built from TRBV28 and TRBJ1-5; the match to TRBD1 covers 9 bases. The V gene end was trimmed by 5 bases and the J gene end by 6 bases; junction bases not matched to a gene: 8. CDR3 length equals 15 residues. CDR1 is MDHEN, CDR2 SYDVKM, per germline. The CDR3 nucleotides read TGTGCCAGCAGTCTGGGACAGGGTCGGACTCAGCCCCAGCATTTT. Protein product: CASSLGQGRTQPQHF.

This clonotype has at least ten counts. The chain carries TRBV2 and TRBJ1-5, with 7 bases aligning to TRBD1. The V gene's germline CDR1 is SNHLY and CDR2 FYNNEI. The CDR3 is made up of 15 amino acids. After removal of 6 bases from V and 4 bases from J, the junction contained 9 bases not matched to a gene. CDR3 region: CASSKTGLENQPQHF. CDR3 sequence (DNA): TGTGCCAGCAGCAAGACAGGGTTAGAGAATCAGCCCCAGCATTTT.

This chain links TRBV29-1 with TRBJ2-3, with unresolved D. This CDR3 contains 13 residues. Germline V gene lookup returns CDR1 SQVTM and CDR2 ANQGSEA. V was cut by 7 bases and J by 2 bases, with 13 bases left in between. CDR3 DNA sequence: TGCAGCGCCTTCTTCGGATTCACAGATACGCAGTATTTT. It specifies CSAFFGFTDTQYF.

The rearrangement joins TRBV11-2 to TRBJ2-5; D possibly corresponds to TRBD2 (6 bases). The ends were cut back, 3 bases at V and 5 bases at J, with 19 bases in the middle. Germline V gene data show CDR1 as SGHAT and CDR2 as FQNNGV. The CDR3 spans 16 residues. As DNA, the CDR3 is TGTGCCAGCAGCTTGGGACTCCTCCGGGGGAGGGAGACCCAGTACTTC. Its translation: CASSLGLLRGRETQYF.

The CDR3 reads CASSLPGISEAFF. The CDR3 DNA sequence: TGTGCCAGCAGCTTGCCCGGGATTTCTGAAGCTTTCTTT. The chain recombines TRBV5-6 with TRBJ1-1; D not certain. Trimming removed 1 base from V and 6 bases from J, with 10 bases in between. The CDR3 runs 13 residues. Looked up from germline, CDR1 is SGHDT and CDR2 is YYEEEE.

This clonotype has more than one count but fewer than ten. The chain couples TRBV5-1 to TRBJ2-5; 11 nucleotides match TRBD2. The CDR3 has 15 amino acids. After removal of 3 bases from V and 4 bases from J, the junction contained 5 bases not matched to a gene. The germline V gene has CDR1 SGHRS and CDR2 YFSETQ. The CDR3 bases are TGCGCCAGCAGCTCCCCCCTAGCGGGAGGAGAGACCCAGTACTTC. It encodes CASSSPLAGGETQYF.

The DNA for the CDR3 is TGTGCCAGCCACCGGGGGGGTAGTGAAAAACTGTTTTTT. Translation: CASHRGGSEKLFF. The rearrangement uses TRBV11-2 and TRBJ1-4; tentative D call: TRBD1 (5 bases). V was shortened by 8 bases and J by 7 bases, with 14 bases between the two germline ends. This CDR3 has 13 amino acids. The germline V gene encodes CDR1 SGHAT and CDR2 FQNNGV.

This sequence joins TRBV5-6 and TRBJ2-3; 9 bases align to TRBD1. Losses at the gene ends were 4 bases for V and 6 bases for J; bases not matched to a gene: 9. Looked up from germline, CDR1 is SGHDT and CDR2 is YYEEEE. The CDR3 contains 15 residues. The CDR3 DNA follows: TGTGCCAGCAGCACGGGACAGGGCAGGGCGGATACGCAGTATTTT. Translation gives CASSTGQGRADTQYF.

This clonotype was counted many times. This chain's CDR3 is CASSPWGQNEKLFF. The CDR3 nucleotides read TGTGCCAGCTCACCATGGGGACAGAATGAAAAACTGTTTTTT. The V and J genes are TRBV18 and TRBJ1-4; TRBD1 matches at 7 bases. Germline values: CDR1 KGHSH, CDR2 LQKENI. This CDR3 comprises 14 residues. The V gene end was trimmed by 2 bases and the J gene end by 5 bases; junction bases not matched to a gene: 2.

The table lists this clonotype with a few counts. The chain carries TRBV29-1 and TRBJ2-3, with 11 bases lining up with TRBD2. The V gene's germline CDR1 is SQVTM and CDR2 ANQGSEA. The CDR3 covers 13 residues. J gave up 5 bases and V 7 bases, and 5 bases lay outside the gene matches. The CDR3: CSGGGLAGDTQYF. The CDR3 bases are TGCAGCGGGGGTGGACTAGCGGGAGATACGCAGTATTTT.

The chain recombines TRBV9 with TRBJ2-2; D is perhaps TRBD1 or TRBD2 (5 bases each). With 6 bases removed from V and 3 bases from J, the gap between germline ends came to 12 bases. Germline CDR1 and CDR2: SGDLS and YYNGEE. This CDR3 spans 14 amino acids. This CDR3 is CASTHGTYTGELFF. CDR3 DNA: TGTGCCAGCACTCACGGGACCTACACCGGGGAGCTGTTTTTT.

The table lists this clonotype with many counts. DNA for the CDR3: TGTGCCAGCAGCTTAGTACAGAGCTACGAGCAGTACTTC. Translated, it gives CASSLVQSYEQYF. The chain couples TRBV7-2 to TRBJ2-7; no clear D. The CDR3 runs to 13 residues. Trimming left V 1 base short and J 3 bases short, with 7 bases between. From germline, CDR1 is SGHTA and CDR2 FQGNSA.

This clonotype counts as medium-sized. The rearrangement links TRBV9 to TRBJ2-7, with D tentatively TRBD1 or TRBD2 (6 bases each). Per germline, CDR1 SGDLS and CDR2 YYNGEE. The CDR3 spans 14 residues. V was pared by 4 bases and J by 7 bases, with 18 bases between. The CDR3 protein is CASSPPGGSLEQYF. CDR3 DNA: TGTGCCAGCAGCCCTCCCGGGGGCTCCTTAGAGCAGTACTTC.

This clonotype was counted only a few times. The chain carries TRBV27 and TRBJ2-3; D ambiguous. V lost 7 bases to trimming and J lost 4 bases, with 12 bases between them. Germline CDR1 and CDR2: MNHEY and SMNVEV (reference sequence). The length of the CDR3 is 13 residues. CDR3 DNA sequence: TGTGCCAGCACCCTGAGCAGCTCAGATACGCAGTATTTT. This codes for CASTLSSSDTQYF.

The genes are TRBV27 and TRBJ1-5, with D possibly matching TRBD1 (6 bases). CDR3 length: 15 residues. V was pared by 5 bases and J by 2 bases, with 13 bases between. Germline V lookup: CDR1 MNHEY, CDR2 SMNVEV (reference sequence). The CDR3 is CASSGQPRGNQPQHF. The CDR3 DNA reads TGTGCCAGCAGTGGACAGCCGAGGGGCAATCAGCCCCAGCATTTT.

The rearrangement uses TRBV30 and TRBJ2-3, with TRBD2 matching 10 bases. Per the germline V gene, CDR1 is GTSNPN and CDR2 is SVGIG (reference sequence). The CDR3 spans 17 residues. The junction had 15 bases not matched to a gene; V was cut back by 5 bases and J by 4 bases. CDR3 DNA sequence: TGTGCCTGGGGGACTCGTCGGACTAGCGGTGTACCAGATACGCAGTATTTT. This codes for CAWGTRRTSGVPDTQYF. The full variable domain, in which reference TRBV30 and TRBJ2-3 provide the parts outside the CDR3, is SQTIHQWPATLVQPVGSPLSLECTVEGTSNPNLYWYRQAAGRGLQLLFYSVGIGQISSEVPQNLSASRPQDRQFILSSKKLLLSDSGFYLCAWGTRRTSGVPDTQYFGPGTRLTVL.

This chain joins TRBV28 and TRBJ2-2, with 8 bases matching TRBD1. The CDR3 loop spans 12 amino acids. Germline V gene lookup returns CDR1 MDHEN and CDR2 SYDVKM. J gave up 8 bases and V 6 bases, and 2 bases lay outside the gene matches. The CDR3, as DNA: TGTGCCAGCAGCAGGGGGCATGGGGAGCTGTTTTTT. It encodes CASSRGHGELFF. Complete variable domain (other parts from reference TRBV28 and TRBJ2-2): DVKVTQSSRYLVKRTGEKVFLECVQDMDHENMFWYRQDPGLGLRLIYFSYDVKMKEKGDIPEGYSVSREKKERFSLILESASTNQTSMYLCASSRGHGELFFGEGSRLTVL.

This clonotype was seen a few times. This chain connects TRBV28 to TRBJ2-7; 12 nucleotides agree with TRBD1. J gave up 7 bases and V 6 bases, and 10 bases lay outside the gene matches. The CDR3 is made up of 15 amino acids. Germline assignment: CDR1 MDHEN and CDR2 SYDVKM. CDR3 nucleotides: TGTGCCAGCAGGGCCCGGGGACAGGGGGCGAGGGAGCAGTACTTC. It encodes CASRARGQGAREQYF.

The rearrangement joins TRBV28 to TRBJ2-3, with no clear D. There are 12 residues in the CDR3. Germline loops: CDR1 MDHEN, CDR2 SYDVKM. Trimming took off 4 bases at V and 7 bases at J, with 9 bases between the two ends. The CDR3 spells CASSSGENTQYF. CDR3 nucleotides: TGTGCCAGCAGTTCCGGAGAAAATACGCAGTATTTT.

V and J are TRBV28 and TRBJ2-1; 7 bases map to TRBD1. Germline CDR1 MDHEN, CDR2 SYDVKM. There are 15 residues in the CDR3. With 7 bases clipped from V and 0 bases from J, the junction kept 6 bases outside the gene matches. The CDR3 protein is CASNPQGVSYNEQFF. The DNA for the CDR3 is TGTGCCAGCAATCCTCAGGGGGTCTCCTACAATGAGCAGTTCTTC.

J is TRBJ1-2 and V is TRBV7-9; D gene ambiguous. Germline CDR1 SEHNR, CDR2 FQNEAQ (reference sequence). CDR3 length: 13 residues. V lost 0 bases and J 8 bases, leaving 10 bases between the germline ends. CDR3 region: CASSLAYNEGYTF. CDR3 DNA sequence: TGTGCCAGCAGCTTAGCCTACAACGAAGGCTACACCTTC.

This clonotype was observed many times. The chain is built from TRBV7-3 and TRBJ2-1; D unclear. The germline V and J ends were trimmed by 5 bases and 1 base, with 9 bases remaining between them. There are 14 residues in the CDR3. Germline V gives CDR1 SGHTA, CDR2 FQGTGA. The CDR3 nucleotides are TGTGCCAGCAGCATGGGTTCTTCCTACAATGAGCAGTTCTTC. This sequence encodes CASSMGSSYNEQFF.

The chain joins TRBV29-1 to TRBJ2-5, with D possibly TRBD1 on 5 matching bases. The germline V and J ends were trimmed by 4 bases and 4 bases, with 16 bases remaining between them. The CDR3 extends over 14 amino acids. CDR1 and CDR2 from the germline V gene are SQVTM and ANQGSEA. The DNA for the CDR3 is TGCAGCGTTGTTCATGCAGGGTATGGAGAGACCCAGTACTTC. This codes for CSVVHAGYGETQYF.

The chain carries TRBV7-3 and TRBJ2-2; D is unresolved. The V gene's germline CDR1 is SGHTA and CDR2 FQGTGA. The CDR3 spans 18 residues. V was trimmed by 2 bases and J by 1 base, leaving 17 bases between them. This chain's CDR3 is CASSLVVGSGENTGELFF. CDR3 in DNA: TGTGCCAGCAGCTTAGTGGTGGGGTCAGGAGAGAACACCGGGGAGCTGTTTTTT.

The J gene is TRBJ1-5, the V gene TRBV15, with 8 bases aligning to TRBD1. This CDR3 region has 15 residues. CDR1 is LNHNV and CDR2 is YYDKDF in the germline V gene (reference sequence). After removal of 5 bases from V and 1 base from J, the junction contained 4 bases not matched to a gene. The DNA of the CDR3 is TGTGCCACCAGCCTCGGGACAGGCAGCAATCAGCCCCAGCATTTT. Its translation: CATSLGTGSNQPQHF. The full variable domain, rest sourced from reference TRBV15 and TRBJ1-5, is DAMVIQNPRYQVTQFGKPVTLSCSQTLNHNVMYWYQQKSSQAPKLLFHYYDKDFNNEADTPDNFQSRRPNTSFCFLDIRSPGLGDTAMYLCATSLGTGSNQPQHFGDGTRLSIL.

This clonotype was counted at least ten times. The gene calls are TRBV5-4 and TRBJ2-1; 11 bases map to TRBD1. The CDR3 spans 17 residues. V lost 1 base, J lost 7 bases, and 10 bases stayed unmatched. CDR1 and CDR2 from the germline V gene are SGHNT and YYREEE (reference sequence). This CDR3 reads CASSLTRTGGYGNEQFF. CDR3 nucleotides: TGTGCCAGCAGCTTGACCCGGACAGGGGGCTATGGTAATGAGCAGTTCTTC.

The sample holds a few counts of this clonotype. The CDR3 sequence: CASSPNWGRATNEKLFF. CDR3 nucleotide sequence: TGTGCCAGCAGCCCGAACTGGGGGCGGGCAACTAATGAAAAACTGTTTTTT. This sequence joins TRBV7-6 and TRBJ1-4, with a tentative D call TRBD1 (6 bases). V was shortened by 5 bases and J by 0 bases, with 16 bases between the two germline ends. Germline V gives CDR1 SGHVS, CDR2 FNYEAQ. The CDR3 sequence is 17 residues long.